This is a list of T cell receptor beta chains from one sample in a study of blood T cell repertoires in COVID-19. Data came from immunoSEQ multiplex PCR; TCRdb stores just in-frame clones and leaves some out. This table has about 310,000 clones, approximately 90% appearing once. The source material was PBMCs or T cells enriched from blood (not recorded which). Source of these receptors: a middle-aged woman who had recovered from COVID-19. The CDR3 runs from the conserved cysteine through the conserved F or W.

TRBV9 17 CASSISGQGEIGSPLHF
TRBV5-1 16 CASNNNAGQGTGELFF
TRBV28 13 CASEGVRGTEAFF
TRBV6-2/TRBV6-3 17 CASSYSNLAEANYGYTF
TRBV2 15 CASSTDRGRNQPQHF
TRBV27 12 CASRGWTGELFF
TRBV18 15 CASSPIQGVEETQYF
TRBV3-1/TRBV3-2 11 CASSGTGDKFF
TRBV6-5 14 CASSYFASGNEQYF
TRBV6-5 15 CASSPGQGIVYGYTF
TRBV18 14 CASSLDRQSEKLFF
TRBV5-8 15 CASRPGQGIQETQYF
TRBV7-9 15 CASSLGQGLSTEAFF
TRBV27 13 CASSLWGGQPQHF
TRBV28 16 CASRPTTGTPVGAQHF
TRBV29-1 15 CSVGKKRENTGELFF
TRBV9 15 CASTPDRDFGNEQFF
TRBV6-1 14 CASSETHGNQPQHF
TRBV30 13 CAWSVGRVYEQYF
TRBV18 18 CASSPLEVGFVSNEKLFF
TRBV11-1 14 CASSVTQGRNEQFF
TRBV7-8 15 CASSSRDRDFYGYTF
TRBV5-8 17 CASSLGGGLYSNQPQHF
TRBV3-1/TRBV3-2 16 CASSQDSAGVPDTQYF
TRBV11-2 17 CASSFWTSGGHQETQYF
TRBV7-3 13 CASSFDGNQPQHF
TRBV6-5 15 CASSRGLQVFYGYTF
TRBV6-5 16 CASSYSLAGFTDTQYF
TRBV28 14 CASSLGPNSGELFF
TRBV7-9 16 CASSQIWGDRANEQYF
TRBV13 15 CASSSGEGADYEQYF
TRBV6-5 11 CATRGSYEQYF
TRBV19 14 CASIQTGKGTEAFF
TRBV5-1 16 CASSLASSGRWDEQFF
TRBV11-3 18 CASITTGTGTGVREKLFF